These 26 T cell receptor beta chains share one sample of origin, sequenced in a study of blood T cell repertoires in COVID-19. Measured with immunoSEQ multiplex PCR; TCRdb has only the in-frame clones, and not every one. The table includes about 160,000 clones, 85% detected once. The sample consisted of peripheral blood. These receptors all stem from a human donor with acute or convalescent COVID-19. The donor label of this sample is uncertain.

This clone was found a few times. The chain joins TRBV7-9 to TRBJ1-1; possibly TRBD1 for D (6 bases). This CDR3 spans 15 amino acids. V was trimmed by 5 bases and J by 11 bases, leaving 24 bases between them. Per the germline V gene, CDR1 is SEHNR and CDR2 is FQNEAQ (reference sequence). CDR3 region: CASSPGVQGASSAFF. CDR3 sequence (DNA): TGTGCCAGCAGCCCCGGAGTACAGGGAGCATCGAGTGCTTTCTTT.

The CDR3: CASSPRSPGKSTDTQYF. The CDR3 bases are TGTGCCAGCTCACCAAGGTCGCCAGGGAAATCCACAGATACGCAGTATTTT. The V and J genes are TRBV18 and TRBJ2-3; weak D call: TRBD1 (5 bases). This CDR3 has 17 residues. Germline V gives CDR1 KGHSH, CDR2 LQKENI. The germline V and J ends were trimmed by 2 bases and 2 bases, with 17 bases remaining between them.

This chain links TRBV5-1 with TRBJ1-1; no clear D. V was shortened by 3 bases and J by 0 bases, with 18 bases between the two germline ends. Germline V gives CDR1 SGHRS, CDR2 YFSETQ. This CDR3 is 17 amino acids long. In DNA, the CDR3 is TGCGCCAGCAGCTCCGCACTTCGGGCGGGGATGAACACTGAAGCTTTCTTT. Translation gives CASSSALRAGMNTEAFF.

V is TRBV7-9 and J is TRBJ1-1, with D possibly matching TRBD1 (5 bases). CDR1 is SEHNR and CDR2 is FQNEAQ in the germline V gene (reference sequence). The CDR3 has 14 residues. The V gene lost 2 bases and the J gene lost 3 bases, with 10 bases spanning the gap. The chain's CDR3 is CASSLQQGDTEAFF. CDR3 coding DNA: TGTGCCAGCAGCTTACAGCAAGGGGACACTGAAGCTTTCTTT.

The CDR3 nucleotides read TGTGCCAGCAGCAAAAACCAGGGATATAGCAATCAGCCCCAGCATTTT. Its translation is CASSKNQGYSNQPQHF. The V and J genes are TRBV2 and TRBJ1-5, with D perhaps matching TRBD1 (5 bases). Looked up from germline, CDR1 is SNHLY and CDR2 is FYNNEI. V was trimmed by 6 bases and J by 0 bases, leaving 15 bases between them. This CDR3 contains 16 residues.

This clone was observed a handful of times. CDR3 nucleotide sequence: TGTGCCACCAGTGATTCCAGGGATTCTCCCCGGGGCTACACCTTC. Amino acids: CATSDSRDSPRGYTF. The chain is built from TRBV24-1 and TRBJ1-2, with TRBD1 as a possible D gene (5 bases). The CDR3 is 15 residues long. Trimming cost V 2 bases and J 8 bases, with 17 bases left between them. Germline CDR1 KGHDR, CDR2 SFDVKD.

This clone occurred many times. The chain couples TRBV30 to TRBJ1-6, with TRBD1 matching over 7 bases. Germline V gives CDR1 GTSNPN, CDR2 SVGIG (reference sequence). The J segment lost 4 bases and the V segment lost 5 bases, leaving 8 bases of the junction unmatched. This CDR3 is built from 15 residues. The CDR3 here is CAWRLRDSYNSPLHF. The CDR3 DNA follows: TGTGCCTGGCGCCTCCGGGACAGTTATAATTCACCCCTCCACTTT.

This clone turned up a few times. V is TRBV14 and J is TRBJ1-1; D gene ambiguous. The germline V gene encodes CDR1 SGHDN and CDR2 FVKESK. This CDR3 has 14 residues. V lost 4 bases to trimming and J lost 1 base, with 10 bases between them. CDR3 DNA: TGTGCCAGCAGCCGCGTCCGGGGGAACACTGAAGCTTTCTTT. It yields the protein CASSRVRGNTEAFF.

The chain links TRBV6-5 to TRBJ2-5, with 13 bases matching TRBD2. The CDR3 runs 15 residues. J gave up 4 bases and V 4 bases, and 3 bases lay outside the gene matches. Germline CDR1 MNHEY, CDR2 SVGAGI. CDR3 sequence reads: CASSSLAGGRETQYF. The DNA of the CDR3 is TGTGCCAGCAGTTCACTAGCGGGGGGGCGAGAGACCCAGTACTTC.

There are a few counts of this clone. DNA of the CDR3: TGTGCCAGCGCGGTTAATTGGGTGGACATTCAGTACTTC. This translates into CASAVNWVDIQYF. The rearrangement uses TRBV2 and TRBJ2-4; the D is unclear. In germline, CDR1 is SNHLY, CDR2 FYNNEI. This CDR3 has 13 amino acids. Trimming removed 8 bases at V and 8 bases at J, with 16 bases between.

The rearrangement links TRBV4-1 to TRBJ1-3; maybe TRBD1 (5 bases). Germline V gene lookup returns CDR1 MGHRA and CDR2 YSYEKL. The CDR3 runs to 14 residues. With 3 bases removed from V and 3 bases from J, the gap between germline ends came to 9 bases. CDR3 bases: TGCGCCAGCAGCCACCCAGGGCTTGGAAACACCATATATTTT. Its protein product is CASSHPGLGNTIYF.

This clone has just one count. The rearrangement links TRBV6-5 to TRBJ2-3; tentatively, D is TRBD1 (6 bases). V dropped 8 bases and J dropped 2 bases, with 11 bases sitting between them. Looked up from germline, CDR1 is MNHEY and CDR2 is SVGAGI. The CDR3 extends over 13 amino acids. CDR3 amino acids: CASSRTATDTQYF. The CDR3 DNA follows: TGTGCCAGCTCCCGGACAGCCACAGATACGCAGTATTTT.

This sequence joins TRBV15 and TRBJ2-6; 7 nucleotides match TRBD1. From germline, CDR1 is LNHNV and CDR2 YYDKDF (reference sequence). Trimming at V came to 0 bases and at J to 2 bases, leaving 4 bases not matched to a gene. This CDR3 is 17 amino acids long. This CDR3 reads CATSRDVTGTGANVLTF. CDR3 nucleotide sequence: TGTGCCACCAGCAGAGATGTGACAGGGACTGGGGCCAACGTCCTGACTTTC.

The chain couples TRBV9 to TRBJ2-3; tentative D call: TRBD2 (6 bases). Trimming cost V 3 bases and J 5 bases, with 10 bases left between them. The length of the CDR3 is 13 residues. Germline V gene data show CDR1 as SGDLS and CDR2 as YYNGEE. The CDR3 here is CASSGLDLDTQYF. The CDR3 DNA follows: TGTGCCAGCAGCGGACTAGATTTAGATACGCAGTATTTT.

This rearrangement joins TRBV4-2 to TRBJ2-5, with 9 bases identical to TRBD2. Per the germline V gene, CDR1 is LGHNA and CDR2 is YNFKEQ. V lost 2 bases to trimming and J lost 5 bases; unmatched junction nucleotides: 12. This CDR3 contains 17 residues. The CDR3 protein is CASSQISGGGASETQYF. As DNA, the CDR3 is TGTGCCAGCAGCCAAATCTCGGGCGGGGGGGCTTCGGAGACCCAGTACTTC.

This clone was counted a few times. The chain recombines TRBV11-3 with TRBJ2-7; TRBD1 agrees at 7 bases. The CDR3 consists of 15 residues. Germline V gene sequence: CDR1 SGHNT, CDR2 YENEEA. Trimming cost V 5 bases and J 0 bases; bases outside gene matches: 7. CDR3 sequence (DNA): TGTGCCAGCAGCAAAAGACAGGGTTACTCCTACGAGCAGTACTTC. Translating gives CASSKRQGYSYEQYF.

V is TRBV27 and J is TRBJ2-5; 7 positions match TRBD1. The CDR3 runs 14 residues. The germline CDR1 and CDR2 sequences are MNHEY and SMNVEV (reference sequence). With V trimmed by 4 bases and J by 4 bases, 6 bases remained unmatched. CDR3 sequence reads: CASSSYRGRETQYF. As DNA, the CDR3 is TGTGCCAGCAGTTCCTACAGGGGAAGAGAGACCCAGTACTTC.

This chain links TRBV9 with TRBJ2-3, with unresolved D. The V gene lost 0 bases and the J gene lost 4 bases, with 9 bases spanning the gap. Per the germline V gene, CDR1 is SGDLS and CDR2 is YYNGEE. The CDR3 runs 14 residues. In DNA form, the CDR3 reads TGTGCCAGCAGCGTAGGTGGCTCCGCAGATACGCAGTATTTT. Its translation is CASSVGGSADTQYF.

This chain links TRBV2 with TRBJ1-1; D is unresolved. The CDR3 loop spans 13 amino acids. Germline CDR1 is SNHLY and CDR2 is FYNNEI. Trimming cost V 5 bases and J 4 bases, with 11 bases left between them. CDR3 nucleotides: TGTGCCAGCAGTACCAACCGGGGCACTGAAGCTTTCTTT. Translated, it gives CASSTNRGTEAFF.

The V and J genes are TRBV6-2 or TRBV6-3 and TRBJ2-7; 14 positions match TRBD2. With 0 bases clipped from V and 3 bases from J, the junction kept 7 bases outside the gene matches. The CDR3 extends over 18 amino acids. Germline CDR1 and CDR2: MNHEY and SVGEGT. CDR3 in amino acids: CASSYSTSGGAISYEQYF. CDR3 sequence (DNA): TGTGCCAGCAGTTACTCGACTAGCGGGGGGGCTATCAGCTACGAGCAGTACTTC.

This chain connects TRBV3-1 (or the pseudogene TRBV3-2) to TRBJ1-6, with D hard to call. Germline lookup yields CDR1 LGHDT and CDR2 YNNKEL (reference sequence). Trimming pared 1 base from V and 7 bases from J, leaving 11 bases between. This CDR3 contains 15 residues. The CDR3 DNA follows: TGTGCCAGCAGCCAAGCAGGCAGCAAGAATTCACCCCTCCACTTT. Protein: CASSQAGSKNSPLHF.

This rearrangement joins TRBV27 to TRBJ2-5, with unresolved D. The germline gives CDR1 MNHEY, CDR2 SMNVEV (reference sequence). The CDR3 loop spans 14 amino acids. The V and J ends lost 2 bases and 7 bases respectively, with 14 bases between them. The CDR3 sequence: CASSLHTSPGTQYF. CDR3 coding DNA: TGTGCCAGCAGTTTACACACCTCCCCAGGGACCCAGTACTTC.

The rearrangement links TRBV5-1 to TRBJ2-7, with TRBD1 matching over 9 bases. The germline V gene has CDR1 SGHRS and CDR2 YFSETQ. V was clipped by 0 bases and J by 3 bases; unmatched bases: 10. The CDR3 consists of 17 residues. The CDR3 reads CASSLAPGTGRSYEQYF. DNA of the CDR3: TGCGCCAGCAGCTTGGCTCCCGGGACAGGGAGAAGCTACGAGCAGTACTTC.

The chain combines TRBV30 with TRBJ1-6; 7 positions agree with TRBD1. Trimming at V came to 4 bases and at J to 7 bases, leaving 10 bases not matched to a gene. Germline V CDR1 and CDR2: GTSNPN, SVGIG (reference sequence). The CDR3 runs to 15 residues. The CDR3 DNA follows: TGTGCCTGGACTCCACAGACAGGGAAGAATTCACCCCTCCACTTT. Translating gives CAWTPQTGKNSPLHF. Filled out from reference TRBV30 and TRBJ1-6, the complete variable domain reads SQTIHQWPATLVQPVGSPLSLECTVEGTSNPNLYWYRQAAGRGLQLLFYSVGIGQISSEVPQNLSASRPQDRQFILSSKKLLLSDSGFYLCAWTPQTGKNSPLHFGNGTRLTVT.

This clone was recorded once. The J gene is TRBJ2-1, the V gene TRBV4-2, with 7 bases fitting TRBD2. This CDR3 is built from 14 residues. Germline V gene sequence: CDR1 LGHNA, CDR2 YNFKEQ. The junction had 8 bases not matched to a gene; V was cut back by 3 bases and J by 9 bases. The CDR3 spells CASSQAQTSSEQFF. CDR3 DNA sequence: TGTGCCAGCAGCCAGGCCCAGACTAGCTCTGAGCAGTTCTTC.

This clone came up a few times. V and J are TRBV7-2 and TRBJ2-2, with TRBD1 identical over 8 bases. V lost 3 bases to trimming and J lost 4 bases; unmatched junction nucleotides: 4. Per the germline V gene, CDR1 is SGHTA and CDR2 is FQGNSA. The CDR3 is 15 amino acids. DNA for the CDR3: TGTGCCAGCAGCTTCGGACAGGGAACCACCGGGGAGCTGTTTTTT. Translated: CASSFGQGTTGELFF.